This TCR beta chain was identified during a study of blood T cell repertoires in COVID-19. Whole-study context: Acute and convalescent COVID-19 samples came from the United States, Italy and Spain.

This CDR3 comprises 15 residues. Between the trimmed V and J ends, which lost 5 bases and 0 bases, there was a span of 13 bases. Looked up from germline, CDR1 is MNHEY and CDR2 is SMNVEV (reference sequence). Under the authors' procedure: Reference gene primer amplification gave nucleated cell count estimates. Only in-frame clones appear in the TCRdb table, and some are missing; sequencing was by immunoSEQ multiplex PCR. The DNA gave D and trimming, while V, J and clone size come from that table. This table holds about 110,000 clones, 70% to 80% found once. Seattle researchers signed up patients amid active infection and tracked them longitudinally.

Sequences were obtained from peripheral blood. This receptor was identified in a man aged 80 or over with COVID-19, enrolled during active disease. The V call is TRBV27, the J call TRBJ1-1; possibly TRBD1 for D (6 bases). Here the CDR3 DNA reads TGTGCCAGCAGTCCGCCAACAGGGTTGAACACTGAAGCTTTCTTT. Translating gives CASSPPTGLNTEAFF.